The rows below give T cell receptor beta chains drawn from one sample of a study of blood T cell repertoires in COVID-19. The repertoire was sequenced with immunoSEQ multiplex PCR; TCRdb's copy has only in-frame clones and lacks some. The sample yields 200,000 to 250,000 clones, approximately 86% seen once. The sample comprised PBMCs or T cells enriched from blood (not recorded which). The origin of the receptors is a woman aged 45 to 65 with acute COVID-19. Both conserved end residues are part of each CDR3. The D gene is left open where the match is weak. Clone sizes are given selectively: once, few, many, or a class where the clone is expanded.

d_gene: NA
v_gene: TRBV29-1
abundance: NA
j_gene: TRBJ1-2
CDR3aa: CSVEQRNGYTF
CDR3nt: TGCAGCGTTGAACAGCGAAACGGCTACACCTTC

d_gene: TRBD1
v_gene: TRBV2
abundance: NA
j_gene: TRBJ2-5
CDR3aa: CASRRQGTPETQYF
CDR3nt: TGTGCCAGCAGACGACAGGGGACCCCAGAGACCCAGTACTTC

d_gene: TRBD2
v_gene: TRBV9
abundance: NA
j_gene: TRBJ2-7
CDR3aa: CASSAAGTSAYEQYF
CDR3nt: TGTGCCAGCAGCGCCGCCGGGACTAGCGCCTACGAGCAGTACTTC

d_gene: TRBD2
v_gene: TRBV24-1
abundance: once
j_gene: TRBJ2-1
CDR3aa: CATSEASGSYNEQFF
CDR3nt: TGTGCCACCAGTGAAGCTAGCGGATCCTACAATGAGCAGTTCTTC

d_gene: TRBD1
v_gene: TRBV11-2
abundance: NA
j_gene: TRBJ2-7
CDR3aa: CASSLGRTGYEQYF
CDR3nt: TGTGCCAGCAGCTTAGGAAGGACAGGGTACGAGCAGTACTTC

d_gene: TRBD1
v_gene: TRBV5-1
abundance: NA
j_gene: TRBJ2-1
CDR3aa: CASSLGGQDNEQFF
CDR3nt: TGCGCCAGCAGCTTGGGTGGACAGGACAATGAGCAGTTCTTC

d_gene: NA
v_gene: TRBV14
abundance: NA
j_gene: TRBJ1-6
CDR3aa: CASSQERATGLGRSSPLHF
CDR3nt: TGTGCCAGCAGCCAAGAACGAGCGACAGGCCTGGGCAGGAGTTCACCCCTCCACTTT

d_gene: TRBD2
v_gene: TRBV4-2
abundance: NA
j_gene: TRBJ2-1
CDR3aa: CASSQAAGGTSGYNEQFF
CDR3nt: TGTGCCAGCAGCCAAGCAGCGGGCGGTACTAGCGGGTACAATGAGCAGTTCTTC

d_gene: NA
v_gene: TRBV19
abundance: NA
j_gene: TRBJ1-4
CDR3aa: CASSMGAHSQEKLFF
CDR3nt: TGTGCCAGTAGTATGGGGGCGCATTCACAAGAAAAACTGTTTTTT

d_gene: NA
v_gene: TRBV15
abundance: NA
j_gene: TRBJ1-6
CDR3aa: CATSGTAGGTNSPLHF
CDR3nt: TGTGCCACCAGCGGCACCGCGGGGGGGACCAATTCACCCCTCCACTTT

d_gene: TRBD2
v_gene: TRBV6-5
abundance: NA
j_gene: TRBJ2-1
CDR3aa: CASSRTRNVHEQFF
CDR3nt: TGTGCCAGCAGTCGGACTAGAAATGTGCATGAGCAGTTCTTC

d_gene: TRBD2
v_gene: TRBV18
abundance: NA
j_gene: TRBJ2-7
CDR3aa: CASSPQREVREQYF
CDR3nt: TGTGCCAGCTCTCCTCAGCGGGAGGTGCGCGAGCAGTACTTC

d_gene: TRBD2
v_gene: TRBV9
abundance: NA
j_gene: TRBJ2-7
CDR3aa: CASSKEGLADYEQYF
CDR3nt: TGTGCCAGCAGCAAAGAGGGACTAGCGGACTACGAGCAGTACTTC

d_gene: NA
v_gene: TRBV30
abundance: once
j_gene: TRBJ2-7
CDR3aa: CAWSVGGASYEQYF
CDR3nt: TGTGCCTGGAGTGTCGGTGGGGCCTCCTACGAGCAGTACTTC

d_gene: NA
v_gene: TRBV14
abundance: NA
j_gene: TRBJ1-1
CDR3aa: CASSQGQRRQNTEAFF
CDR3nt: TGTGCCAGCAGCCAAGGACAACGGCGACAGAACACTGAAGCTTTCTTT

d_gene: TRBD1
v_gene: TRBV28
abundance: NA
j_gene: TRBJ1-3
CDR3aa: CASSVQGQGVSGNTIYF
CDR3nt: TGTGCCAGCAGTGTACAGGGACAGGGGGTCTCTGGAAACACCATATATTTT

d_gene: NA
v_gene: TRBV5-4
abundance: NA
j_gene: TRBJ1-1
CDR3aa: CASSSGQRNRNTEAFF
CDR3nt: TGTGCCAGCAGTTCCGGACAGAGGAATCGAAACACTGAAGCTTTCTTT

d_gene: TRBD1
v_gene: TRBV7-2
abundance: NA
j_gene: TRBJ2-7
CDR3aa: CASSPTGGRAGEQYF
CDR3nt: TGTGCCAGCAGCCCAACAGGGGGCCGGGCGGGCGAGCAGTACTTC

d_gene: NA
v_gene: TRBV5-1
abundance: NA
j_gene: TRBJ2-7
CDR3aa: CASSSRQSQHEQYF
CDR3nt: TGCGCCAGCAGCTCGCGACAGTCCCAACACGAGCAGTACTTC

d_gene: TRBD1
v_gene: TRBV18
abundance: once
j_gene: TRBJ1-2
CDR3aa: CASSPVDRATPGYTF
CDR3nt: TGTGCCAGCTCACCGGTGGACAGGGCCACGCCGGGCTACACCTTC

d_gene: NA
v_gene: TRBV30
abundance: NA
j_gene: TRBJ1-1
CDR3aa: CAWSVAGSVNTEAFF
CDR3nt: TGTGCCTGGAGTGTAGCAGGTTCGGTGAACACTGAAGCTTTCTTT

d_gene: NA
v_gene: TRBV29-1
abundance: NA
j_gene: TRBJ2-1
CDR3aa: CSGRDNHNEQFF
CDR3nt: TGCAGCGGCCGGGACAACCACAATGAGCAGTTCTTC

d_gene: NA
v_gene: TRBV10-3
abundance: once
j_gene: TRBJ1-3
CDR3aa: CAISESAQSSGNTIYF
CDR3nt: TGTGCCATCAGTGAGTCGGCACAGTCCTCTGGAAACACCATATATTTT

d_gene: TRBD1
v_gene: TRBV25-1
abundance: NA
j_gene: TRBJ1-2
CDR3aa: CASSESMTGGYGYTF
CDR3nt: TGTGCCAGCAGTGAATCGATGACAGGGGGGTATGGCTACACCTTC

d_gene: NA
v_gene: TRBV9
abundance: NA
j_gene: TRBJ1-4
CDR3aa: CASSVAAAGFSEKLFF
CDR3nt: TGTGCCAGCAGCGTAGCAGCTGCGGGATTCTCTGAAAAACTGTTTTTT

d_gene: TRBD1
v_gene: TRBV28
abundance: NA
j_gene: TRBJ2-5
CDR3aa: CASSIPRGTGQYF
CDR3nt: TGTGCCAGCAGTATCCCCCGCGGGACAGGGCAGTACTTC

d_gene: NA
v_gene: TRBV27
abundance: NA
j_gene: TRBJ1-6
CDR3aa: CASSLTEGSPLHF
CDR3nt: TGTGCCAGCAGTTTAACAGAGGGTTCACCCCTCCACTTT

d_gene: NA
v_gene: TRBV7-9
abundance: NA
j_gene: TRBJ1-5
CDR3aa: CASSLAIGRGFDQPQHF
CDR3nt: TGTGCCAGCAGCTTAGCGATAGGGAGGGGATTCGATCAGCCCCAGCATTTT

d_gene: NA
v_gene: TRBV2
abundance: NA
j_gene: TRBJ1-4
CDR3aa: CASTFAGNEKLFF
CDR3nt: TGTGCCAGCACCTTCGCGGGGAATGAAAAACTGTTTTTT

d_gene: NA
v_gene: TRBV6-5
abundance: NA
j_gene: TRBJ1-2
CDR3aa: CASSPSGAFDYGYTF
CDR3nt: TGTGCCAGCAGCCCCTCAGGGGCCTTTGACTATGGCTACACCTTC

d_gene: TRBD1
v_gene: TRBV28
abundance: NA
j_gene: TRBJ1-2
CDR3aa: CASTLGQGYGYTF
CDR3nt: TGTGCCAGCACCCTCGGACAGGGCTATGGCTACACCTTC

d_gene: TRBD2
v_gene: TRBV19
abundance: NA
j_gene: TRBJ2-7
CDR3aa: CASSSAVIAGHYEQYF
CDR3nt: TGTGCCAGTAGCTCCGCGGTGATAGCGGGGCACTACGAGCAGTACTTC

d_gene: NA
v_gene: TRBV5-1
abundance: NA
j_gene: TRBJ2-5
CDR3aa: CASSLLRLQETQYF
CDR3nt: TGCGCCAGCAGCTTGCTTCGTTTACAGGAGACCCAGTACTTC

d_gene: TRBD2
v_gene: TRBV7-2
abundance: NA
j_gene: TRBJ2-3
CDR3aa: CASSIRAGVADTQYF
CDR3nt: TGTGCCAGCAGCATCCGGGCGGGAGTAGCGGATACGCAGTATTTT

d_gene: NA
v_gene: TRBV28
abundance: NA
j_gene: TRBJ2-1
CDR3aa: CASTPPDYYNEQFF
CDR3nt: TGTGCCAGCACTCCCCCGGACTACTACAATGAGCAGTTCTTC

d_gene: NA
v_gene: TRBV30
abundance: NA
j_gene: TRBJ2-6
CDR3aa: CAWSVPGYSGANVLTF
CDR3nt: TGTGCCTGGAGTGTACCGGGATACTCTGGGGCCAACGTCCTGACTTTC

d_gene: TRBD1
v_gene: TRBV19
abundance: NA
j_gene: TRBJ1-6
CDR3aa: CASSTGQVGNSPLHF
CDR3nt: TGTGCCAGTAGTACAGGACAGGTCGGAAATTCACCCCTCCACTTT

d_gene: TRBD1
v_gene: TRBV4-1
abundance: NA
j_gene: TRBJ2-7
CDR3aa: CASSLAGQGYYEQYF
CDR3nt: TGCGCCAGCAGCCTCGCGGGACAGGGTTATTACGAGCAGTACTTC

d_gene: TRBD2
v_gene: TRBV29-1
abundance: NA
j_gene: TRBJ2-5
CDR3aa: CSVGSRGLAEETQYF
CDR3nt: TGCAGCGTTGGGAGCCGGGGACTAGCGGAAGAGACCCAGTACTTC

d_gene: TRBD1
v_gene: TRBV6-5
abundance: once
j_gene: TRBJ2-1
CDR3aa: CASSDTGASYNEQFF
CDR3nt: TGTGCCAGCAGCGATACAGGGGCGTCCTACAATGAGCAGTTCTTC